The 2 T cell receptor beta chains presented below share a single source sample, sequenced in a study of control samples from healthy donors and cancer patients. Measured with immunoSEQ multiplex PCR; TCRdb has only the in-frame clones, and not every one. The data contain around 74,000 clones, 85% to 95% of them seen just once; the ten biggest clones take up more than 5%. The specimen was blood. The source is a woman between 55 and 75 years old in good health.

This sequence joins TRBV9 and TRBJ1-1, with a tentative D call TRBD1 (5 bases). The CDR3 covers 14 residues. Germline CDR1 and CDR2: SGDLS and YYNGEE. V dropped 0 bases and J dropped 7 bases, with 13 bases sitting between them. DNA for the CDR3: TGTGCCAGCAGCGTAGACCGAGGGACTAATGAAGCTTTCTTT. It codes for CASSVDRGTNEAFF.

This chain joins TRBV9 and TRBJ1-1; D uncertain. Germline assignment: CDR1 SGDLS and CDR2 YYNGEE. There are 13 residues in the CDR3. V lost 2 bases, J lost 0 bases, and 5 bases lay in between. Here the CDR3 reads CASSVRLNTEAFF. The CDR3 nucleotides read TGTGCCAGCAGCGTCCGATTGAACACTGAAGCTTTCTTT.